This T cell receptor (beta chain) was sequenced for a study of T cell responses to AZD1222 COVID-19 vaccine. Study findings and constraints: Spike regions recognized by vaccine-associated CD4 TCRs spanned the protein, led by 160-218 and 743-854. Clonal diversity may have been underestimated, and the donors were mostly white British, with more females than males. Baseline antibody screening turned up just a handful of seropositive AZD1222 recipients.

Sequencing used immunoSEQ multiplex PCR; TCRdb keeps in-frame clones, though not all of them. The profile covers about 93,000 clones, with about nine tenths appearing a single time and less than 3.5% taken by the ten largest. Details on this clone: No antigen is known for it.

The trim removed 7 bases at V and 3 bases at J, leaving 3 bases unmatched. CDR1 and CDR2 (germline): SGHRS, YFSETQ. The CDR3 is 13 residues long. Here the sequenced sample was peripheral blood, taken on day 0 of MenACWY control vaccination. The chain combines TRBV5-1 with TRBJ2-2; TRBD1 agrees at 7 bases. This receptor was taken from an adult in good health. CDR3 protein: CASRDRDTGELFF. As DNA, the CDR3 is TGCGCCAGCCGGGACAGAGACACCGGGGAGCTGTTTTTT.